This paragraph covers one TCR beta chain sequence. Its antigen remains unidentified. This specimen belongs to a study of chemoradiotherapy in HPV16-positive cancers. General study findings and limits: Non-HPV-specific T cells did not expand in tumors during treatment, whereas candidate HPV-specific clones and E7-related motifs did.

Germline values: CDR1 SGHVS, CDR2 FQNEAQ. V gave up 2 bases and J gave up 3 bases, with 17 bases separating them. The CDR3 contains 17 residues. Assay used: immunoSEQ multiplex PCR; TCRdb lists only in-frame clones, some missing. The repertoire holds 30,000 to 40,000 clones, with about 92% as singletons. This sequence originates from a human donor with HPV-associated anogenital cancer. Material: blood, obtained from a patient who underwent chemoradiotherapy. The genes are TRBV7-8 and TRBJ1-3; D not resolved. CDR3 protein: CASSLQQFRGYGNTIYF. The CDR3 region has the DNA TGTGCCAGCAGCTTACAACAGTTTCGGGGATATGGAAACACCATATATTTT.